These 21 T cell receptor beta chains came from one sample sequenced in a study of identical twins. Each CDR3 protein is one row after TCRdb ran MiXCR on the 5' RACE reads. The sample holds fewer than 550,000 distinct CDR3 sequences, 13% to 15% seen once. The same data also went into a second study, on yellow fever vaccine responses in identical twins.

The specimen was CD4+ T cells sorted from blood. These receptors all stem from a woman younger than 35 in good health.

This chain joins TRBV7-2 and TRBJ2-1, with TRBD2 matching over 8 bases. Trimming cost V 1 base and J 8 bases; bases outside gene matches: 10. This CDR3 comprises 16 residues. CDR1 SGHTA and CDR2 FQGNSA come from the germline V gene. CDR3: CASSLVASGSPDEQFF. The CDR3 nucleotides read TGTGCCAGCAGCTTAGTCGCCAGCGGGAGCCCCGATGAGCAGTTCTTC.

The gene calls are TRBV10-3 and TRBJ1-2, with D tentatively TRBD1 (6 bases). V lost 9 bases, J lost 4 bases, and 15 bases lay in between. This CDR3 comprises 13 residues. The V gene's germline CDR1 is ENHRY and CDR2 SYGVKD. The CDR3 coding sequence is TGTGCCATTTACAGGGCCTCAGGCTATGGCTACACCTTC. This translates into CAIYRASGYGYTF.

This clonotype has just a few counts. The V call is TRBV14, the J call TRBJ2-7, with 8 bases lining up with TRBD1. The V gene end was trimmed by 1 base and the J gene end by 0 bases; junction bases not matched to a gene: 8. The CDR3 is made up of 17 amino acids. The germline V gene encodes CDR1 SGHDN and CDR2 FVKESK. The CDR3 is CASSQARQGPYSYEQYF. In DNA, the CDR3 is TGTGCCAGCAGCCAAGCCAGACAGGGGCCATACTCCTACGAGCAGTACTTC.

V and J are TRBV6-5 and TRBJ2-5; tentatively, D is TRBD1 (6 bases). CDR1 is MNHEY and CDR2 is SVGAGI in the germline V gene. The CDR3 runs to 15 residues. The V end was cut by 4 bases, the J end by 2 bases, with 14 bases between. CDR3 in amino acids: CASSLSWTAQETQYF. The CDR3 region has the DNA TGTGCCAGCAGTTTATCCTGGACAGCACAAGAGACCCAGTACTTC.

This clonotype was detected only a few times. This chain connects TRBV10-3 to TRBJ2-5; TRBD1 aligns across 9 bases. This CDR3 has 13 amino acids. Germline CDR1 is ENHRY and CDR2 is SYGVKD. Germline trimming cut 6 bases from V and 5 bases from J; bases unmatched to any gene: 4. The CDR3 reads CAIRLGQGETQYF. As DNA, the CDR3 is TGTGCCATCAGATTGGGACAGGGCGAGACCCAGTACTTC.

This clonotype came up a few times. The V and J genes are TRBV2 and TRBJ2-5, with D perhaps matching TRBD2 (6 bases). V lost 4 bases and J lost 7, with 19 bases in between. The CDR3 covers 15 residues. CDR1 and CDR2 (germline): SNHLY, FYNNEI. CDR3 sequence (DNA): TGTGCCAGCAGTGGCCGGGGGAGCCTCCCAGGGACCCAGTACTTC. It yields the protein CASSGRGSLPGTQYF.

This clonotype was counted ten times or more. The chain employs TRBV29-1 and TRBJ2-3, with D hard to call. Germline assignment: CDR1 SQVTM and CDR2 ANQGSEA. This CDR3 has 12 residues. Trimming shortened V by 7 bases and J by 2 bases, and 10 bases separated the two germline ends. The CDR3 nucleotides are TGCAGCGAGTCCAGTCTCACAGATACGCAGTATTTT. This codes for CSESSLTDTQYF.

This clonotype was seen a handful of times. This rearrangement joins TRBV6-1 to TRBJ2-2; D gene ambiguous. V lost 7 bases and J 2 bases, leaving 20 bases between the germline ends. The germline CDR1 and CDR2 sequences are MNHNS and SASEGT. The CDR3 is 17 residues long. The CDR3, as DNA: TGTGCCAGCACCCGACAATCAGCCCAGACTAACACCGGGGAGCTGTTTTTT. Its protein is CASTRQSAQTNTGELFF.

The CDR3 region has the DNA TGTGCCAGCAGCTTACTAGCGGGGGCCGGCACAGATACGCAGTATTTT. It translates to CASSLLAGAGTDTQYF. The rearrangement uses TRBV7-2 and TRBJ2-3, with TRBD2 matching 10 bases. The V gene end was trimmed by 2 bases and the J gene end by 1 base; junction bases not matched to a gene: 3. The germline CDR1 and CDR2 sequences are SGHTA and FQGNSA. The CDR3 loop spans 16 amino acids.

The chain combines TRBV7-9 with TRBJ2-6, with a possible D match to TRBD2 (5 bases). The V gene's germline CDR1 is SEHNR and CDR2 FQNEAQ (reference sequence). This CDR3 is 14 amino acids long. Between the trimmed V and J ends, which lost 8 bases and 0 bases, there was a span of 8 bases. The CDR3 bases are TGTGCCAGCCGGGGAATCTCTGGGGCCAACGTCCTGACTTTC. Residues: CASRGISGANVLTF. Together with reference TRBV7-9 and TRBJ2-6, the CDR3 gives the full variable domain: DTGVSQNPRHKITKRGQNVTFRCDPISEHNRLYWYRQTLGQGPEFLTYFQNEAQLEKSRLLSDRFSAERPKGSFSTLEIQRTEQGDSAMYLCASRGISGANVLTFGAGSRLTVL.

This chain joins TRBV7-2 and TRBJ2-1, with D perhaps assigned TRBD1 or TRBD2 (6 bases each). Deletions cut 2 bases from V and 3 bases from J, with 17 bases between. This CDR3 has 17 amino acids. Germline CDR1 and CDR2: SGHTA and FQGNSA. The CDR3 DNA is TGTGCCAGCAGCTTAATTCCGGGGGCCTCTTTCTACAATGAGCAGTTCTTC. This sequence encodes CASSLIPGASFYNEQFF.

The V call is TRBV6-1, the J call TRBJ1-2; weak D call: TRBD1 (5 bases). Looked up from germline, CDR1 is MNHNS and CDR2 is SASEGT. There are 14 residues in the CDR3. The ends were cut back, 8 bases at V and 6 bases at J, with 19 bases in the middle. In DNA, the CDR3 is TGTGCCAGCGGGGAAGAGCGAGGGGTGAATGGCTACACCTTC. Translated, it gives CASGEERGVNGYTF.

The V call is TRBV2, the J call TRBJ2-7; D uncertain. The CDR3 is made up of 13 amino acids. Germline assignment: CDR1 SNHLY and CDR2 FYNNEI. Trimming cost V 6 bases and J 3 bases, with 12 bases left between them. CDR3 in amino acids: CASRISLGYEQYF. CDR3 nucleotide sequence: TGTGCCAGCAGGATCAGCCTGGGCTACGAGCAGTACTTC.

This clonotype has a handful of counts. The chain joins TRBV7-9 to TRBJ2-1; D is possibly TRBD1 or TRBD2 (5 bases each). The CDR3 has 17 amino acids. From germline, CDR1 is SEHNR and CDR2 FQNEAQ (reference sequence). Trimming took off 1 base at V and 7 bases at J, with 20 bases between the two ends. Written as DNA, the CDR3 is TGTGCCAGCAGCTTAGGTCGTGAGGGGCTTAGGGAGAATGAGCAGTTCTTC. Its protein product is CASSLGREGLRENEQFF.

Many counts were recorded for this clonotype. CDR3 nucleotide sequence: TGTGCCAGCAGCGGGACTGGGACCTACGAGCAGTACTTC. Translating it yields CASSGTGTYEQYF. This rearrangement joins TRBV18 to TRBJ2-7, with 7 bases aligning to TRBD2. Trimming cost V 8 bases and J 2 bases; bases outside gene matches: 6. There are 13 residues in the CDR3. Germline V gene sequence: CDR1 KGHSH, CDR2 LQKENI.

This rearrangement joins TRBV20-1 to TRBJ1-2; D is uncertain. V gave up 5 bases and J gave up 3 bases, with 7 bases separating them. The CDR3 has 11 residues. From germline, CDR1 is DFQATT and CDR2 SNEGSKA (reference sequence). In DNA form, the CDR3 reads TGCAGTGCTGGCACAGACTATGGCTACACCTTC. This gives the protein CSAGTDYGYTF.

This clonotype was counted a few times. The chain links TRBV9 to TRBJ2-5; TRBD2 is a possible D gene (6 bases). The CDR3 sequence is 15 residues long. Trimming took 4 bases from V and 1 from J, leaving 14 bases between them. CDR1 is SGDLS and CDR2 is YYNGEE in the germline V gene. Here the CDR3 DNA reads TGTGCCAGCAGCAGGAGACTAGTGGGCCAAGAGACCCAGTACTTC. This sequence encodes CASSRRLVGQETQYF.

The chain uses TRBV27 and TRBJ2-7, with 7 positions matching TRBD2. Germline V gives CDR1 MNHEY, CDR2 SMNVEV (reference sequence). J gave up 0 bases and V 6 bases, and 8 bases lay outside the gene matches. The CDR3 spans 15 residues. CDR3: CASRSGKVSSYEQYF. The CDR3 DNA is TGTGCCAGCAGAAGCGGGAAGGTATCCTCCTACGAGCAGTACTTC.

This chain links TRBV2 with TRBJ2-3; D not certain. The CDR3 extends over 15 amino acids. Trimming pared 0 bases from V and 3 bases from J, leaving 10 bases between. Germline V CDR1 and CDR2: SNHLY, FYNNEI. CDR3 sequence: CASSEAWPGTDTQYF. Written as DNA, the CDR3 is TGTGCCAGCAGTGAAGCGTGGCCTGGGACAGATACGCAGTATTTT.

The chain is built from TRBV7-2 and TRBJ2-5; 10 nucleotides match TRBD2. This CDR3 region has 15 residues. CDR1 and CDR2 (germline): SGHTA, FQGNSA. V was pared by 10 bases and J by 5 bases, with 13 bases of the junction left unmatched. DNA for the CDR3: TGTGCCATCAGACCATCCGGGACTAGCGTCGAGACCCAGTACTTC. Translating it yields CAIRPSGTSVETQYF. Full variable domain (remainder filled in from reference TRBV7-2 and TRBJ2-5): GAGVSQSPSNKVTEKGKDVELRCDPISGHTALYWYRQSLGQGLEFLIYFQGNSAPDKSGLPSDRFSAERTGGSVSTLTIQRTQQEDSAVYLCAIRPSGTSVETQYFGPGTRLLVL.

This clonotype turned up a few times. This CDR3 is CASSLSPGREIEQFF. In DNA, the CDR3 is TGTGCCAGCAGCCTATCCCCTGGCCGAGAGATTGAGCAGTTCTTC. The V call is TRBV7-2, the J call TRBJ2-1; no clear D gene. The germline V gene has CDR1 SGHTA and CDR2 FQGNSA. The CDR3 has 15 residues. V dropped 5 bases and J dropped 9 bases, with 20 bases sitting between them.